The present T cell receptor beta chain was sequenced within a study of blood T cell repertoires in COVID-19. Across the whole study: The United States, Italy and Spain provided the acute and convalescent COVID-19 samples. PBMCs, B-cell-depleted T cells, or T cells were the source of the cDNA or gDNA that made up the material.

CDR1 is MNHNS, CDR2 SASEGT, per germline. The germline V and J ends were trimmed by 2 bases and 7 bases, with 12 bases remaining between them. This CDR3 region has 14 residues. Original analysis: Reference gene primer amplification in the assay estimated nucleated cell counts. Profiling relied on immunoSEQ multiplex PCR, and the TCRdb table lists in-frame clones only, not all of them. That table furnishes V, J and clone size, whereas the DNA furnished D and trimming. The data contain 100,000 to 120,000 clones, 72% of them singletons. The chain has TRBV6-1 and TRBJ2-1; D ambiguous. Sequencing input: peripheral blood. The receptor comes from a woman aged 60-75 years with acute or convalescent COVID-19. CDR3 region: CASSEFTVRNEQFF. The CDR3 nucleotides read TGTGCCAGCAGTGAATTTACGGTACGGAATGAGCAGTTCTTC.